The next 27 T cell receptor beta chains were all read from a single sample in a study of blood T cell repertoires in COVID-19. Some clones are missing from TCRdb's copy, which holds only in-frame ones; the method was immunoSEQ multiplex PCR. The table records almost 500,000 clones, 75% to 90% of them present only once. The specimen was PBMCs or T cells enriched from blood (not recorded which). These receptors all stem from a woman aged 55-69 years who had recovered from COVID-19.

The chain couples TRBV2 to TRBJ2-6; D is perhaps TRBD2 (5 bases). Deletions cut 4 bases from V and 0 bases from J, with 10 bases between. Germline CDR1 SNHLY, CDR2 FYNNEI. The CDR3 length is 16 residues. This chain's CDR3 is CASSGAGNSGANVLTF. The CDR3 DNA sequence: TGTGCCAGCAGTGGTGCGGGCAACTCTGGGGCCAACGTCCTGACTTTC. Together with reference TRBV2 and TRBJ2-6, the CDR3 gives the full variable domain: EPEVTQTPSHQVTQMGQEVILRCVPISNHLYFYWYRQILGQKVEFLVSFYNNEISEKSEIFDDQFSVERPDGSNFTLKIRSTKLEDSAMYFCASSGAGNSGANVLTFGAGSRLTVL.

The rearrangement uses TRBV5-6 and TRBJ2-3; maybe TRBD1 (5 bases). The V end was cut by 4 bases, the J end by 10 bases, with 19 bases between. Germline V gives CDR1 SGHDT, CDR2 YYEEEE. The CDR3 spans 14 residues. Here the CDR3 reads CASSGGADPGPQYF. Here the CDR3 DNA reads TGTGCCAGCAGCGGTGGGGCGGACCCAGGGCCGCAGTATTTT.

As DNA, the CDR3 is TGTGCCAGCAGTTTGGACAGGGGCAACGAGCAGTACGTC. Its protein is CASSLDRGNEQYV. The rearrangement joins TRBV12-3 or TRBV12-4 to TRBJ2-7; 9 bases map to TRBD1. This CDR3 contains 13 residues. The V and J ends lost 3 bases and 5 bases, in that order; junction bases with no gene match: 2.

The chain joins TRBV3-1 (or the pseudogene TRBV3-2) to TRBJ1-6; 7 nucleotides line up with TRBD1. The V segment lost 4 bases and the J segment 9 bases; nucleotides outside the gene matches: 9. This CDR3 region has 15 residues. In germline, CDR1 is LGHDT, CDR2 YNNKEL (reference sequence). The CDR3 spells CASSRGGADRSPLHF. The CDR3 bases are TGTGCCAGCAGCCGAGGGGGCGCGGATCGTTCACCCCTCCACTTT.

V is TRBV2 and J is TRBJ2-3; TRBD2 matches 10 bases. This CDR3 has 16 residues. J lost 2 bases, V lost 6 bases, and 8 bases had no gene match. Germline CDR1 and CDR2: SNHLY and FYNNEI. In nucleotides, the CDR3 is TGTGCCAGCAGGCCCGAGCGGGGGGGATCCACAGATACGCAGTATTTT. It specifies CASRPERGGSTDTQYF.

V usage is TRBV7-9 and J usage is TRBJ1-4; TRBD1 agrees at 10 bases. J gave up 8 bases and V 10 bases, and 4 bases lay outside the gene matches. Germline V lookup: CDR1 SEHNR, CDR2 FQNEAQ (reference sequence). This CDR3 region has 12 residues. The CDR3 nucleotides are TGTGCCACCGGGACAGGGGAAGAAAAACTGTTTTTT. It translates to CATGTGEEKLFF.

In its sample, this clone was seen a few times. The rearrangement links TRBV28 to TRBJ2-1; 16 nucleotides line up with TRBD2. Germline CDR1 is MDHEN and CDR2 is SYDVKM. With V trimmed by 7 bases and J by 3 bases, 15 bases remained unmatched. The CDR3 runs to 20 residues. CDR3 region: CASNFEGLAGGPGHYNEQFF. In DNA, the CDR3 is TGTGCCAGCAATTTCGAGGGACTAGCGGGGGGGCCAGGTCACTACAATGAGCAGTTCTTC.

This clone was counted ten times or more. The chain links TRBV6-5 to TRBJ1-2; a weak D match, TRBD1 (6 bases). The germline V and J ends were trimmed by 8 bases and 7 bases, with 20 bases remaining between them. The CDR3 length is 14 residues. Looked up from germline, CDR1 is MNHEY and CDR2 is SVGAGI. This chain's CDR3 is CASSTSQGGGGYTF. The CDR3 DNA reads TGTGCCAGCTCGACTTCACAGGGTGGCGGTGGCTACACCTTC.

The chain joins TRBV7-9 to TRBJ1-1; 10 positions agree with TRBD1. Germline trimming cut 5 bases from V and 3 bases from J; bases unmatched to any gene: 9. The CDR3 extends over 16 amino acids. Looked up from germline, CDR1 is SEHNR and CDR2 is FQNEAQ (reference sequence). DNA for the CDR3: TGTGCCAGCAGCACATTCTTAGGACAGGGGGACACTGAAGCTTTCTTT. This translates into CASSTFLGQGDTEAFF. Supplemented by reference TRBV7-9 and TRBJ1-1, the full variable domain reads DTGVSQNPRHKITKRGQNVTFRCDPISEHNRLYWYRQTLGQGPEFLTYFQNEAQLEKSRLLSDRFSAERPKGSFSTLEIQRTEQGDSAMYLCASSTFLGQGDTEAFFGQGTRLTVV.

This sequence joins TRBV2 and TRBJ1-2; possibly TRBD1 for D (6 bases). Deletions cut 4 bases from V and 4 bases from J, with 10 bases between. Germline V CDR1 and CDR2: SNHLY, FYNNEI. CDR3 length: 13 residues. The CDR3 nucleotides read TGTGCCAGCAGTGTCGAACAGGGCTATGGCTACACCTTC. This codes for CASSVEQGYGYTF.

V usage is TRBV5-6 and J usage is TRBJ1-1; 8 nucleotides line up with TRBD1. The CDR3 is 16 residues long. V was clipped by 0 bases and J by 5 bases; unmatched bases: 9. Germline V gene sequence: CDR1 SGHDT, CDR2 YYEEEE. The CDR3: CASSLESRQGRTEAFF. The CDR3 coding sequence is TGTGCCAGCAGCTTGGAATCCCGACAGGGGAGAACTGAAGCTTTCTTT. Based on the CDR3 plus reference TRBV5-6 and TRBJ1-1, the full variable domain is DAGVTQSPTHLIKTRGQQVTLRCSPKSGHDTVSWYQQALGQGPQFIFQYYEEEERQRGNFPDRFSGHQFPNYSSELNVNALLLGDSALYLCASSLESRQGRTEAFFGQGTRLTVV.

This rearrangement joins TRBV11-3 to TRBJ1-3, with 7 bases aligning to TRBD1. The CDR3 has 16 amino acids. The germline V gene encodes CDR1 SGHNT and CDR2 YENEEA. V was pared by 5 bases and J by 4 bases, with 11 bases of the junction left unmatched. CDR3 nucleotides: TGTGCCAGCAGCCTTCCCTCCGACAGGGTGGGAAACACCATATATTTT. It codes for CASSLPSDRVGNTIYF.

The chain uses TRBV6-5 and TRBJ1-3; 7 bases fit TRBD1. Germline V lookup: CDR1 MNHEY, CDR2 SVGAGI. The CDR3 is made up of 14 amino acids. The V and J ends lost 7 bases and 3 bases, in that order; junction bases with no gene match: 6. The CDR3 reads CASMTGQLGNTIYF. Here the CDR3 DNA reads TGTGCCAGCATGACGGGACAGCTTGGAAACACCATATATTTT.

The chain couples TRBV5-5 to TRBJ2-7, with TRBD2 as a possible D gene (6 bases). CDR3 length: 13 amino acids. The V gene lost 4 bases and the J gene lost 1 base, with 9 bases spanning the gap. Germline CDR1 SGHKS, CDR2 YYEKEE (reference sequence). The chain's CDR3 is CASSVAGSYEQYV. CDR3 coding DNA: TGTGCCAGCAGCGTGGCGGGGTCCTACGAGCAGTACGTC.

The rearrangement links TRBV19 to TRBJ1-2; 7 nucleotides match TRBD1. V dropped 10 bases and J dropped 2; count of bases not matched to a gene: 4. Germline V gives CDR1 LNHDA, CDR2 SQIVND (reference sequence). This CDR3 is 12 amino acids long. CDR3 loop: CATGGQNYGYTF. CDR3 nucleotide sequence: TGTGCCACTGGGGGACAGAACTATGGCTACACCTTC. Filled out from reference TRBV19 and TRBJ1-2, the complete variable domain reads DGGITQSPKYLFRKEGQNVTLSCEQNLNHDAMYWYRQDPGQGLRLIYYSQIVNDFQKGDIAEGYSVSREKKESFPLTVTSAQKNPTAFYLCATGGQNYGYTFGSGTRLTVV.

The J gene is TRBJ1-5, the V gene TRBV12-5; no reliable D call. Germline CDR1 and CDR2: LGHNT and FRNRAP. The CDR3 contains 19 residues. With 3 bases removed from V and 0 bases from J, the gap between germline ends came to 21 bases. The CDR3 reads CASGLRLLGQSDSNQPQHF. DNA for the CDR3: TGTGCTAGTGGTTTACGGTTGCTGGGCCAATCGGATAGCAATCAGCCCCAGCATTTT.

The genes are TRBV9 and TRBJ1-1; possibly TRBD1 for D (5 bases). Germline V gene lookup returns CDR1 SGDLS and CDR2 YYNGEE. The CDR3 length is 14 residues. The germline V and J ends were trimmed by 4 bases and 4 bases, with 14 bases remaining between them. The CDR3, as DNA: TGTGCCAGCAGCCCCCGGGGCGGGGGCACTGAAGCTTTCTTT. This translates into CASSPRGGGTEAFF.

CDR3 sequence reads: CASSPLSGGNTGELFF. The CDR3 nucleotides read TGCGCCAGCAGCCCCCTGAGCGGGGGGAACACCGGGGAGCTGTTTTTT. This chain uses TRBV5-1 with TRBJ2-2; 8 positions match TRBD2. The CDR3 is made up of 16 amino acids. Germline values: CDR1 SGHRS, CDR2 YFSETQ. V dropped 4 bases and J dropped 1; count of bases not matched to a gene: 6.

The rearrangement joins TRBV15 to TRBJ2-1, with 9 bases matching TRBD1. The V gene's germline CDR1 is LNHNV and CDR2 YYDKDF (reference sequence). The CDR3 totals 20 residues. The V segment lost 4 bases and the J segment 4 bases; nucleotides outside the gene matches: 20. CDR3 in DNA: TGTGCCACCAGCAAGAGCCGGGACAGGGATCGTACGGTACCGTACAATGAGCAGTTCTTC. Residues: CATSKSRDRDRTVPYNEQFF.

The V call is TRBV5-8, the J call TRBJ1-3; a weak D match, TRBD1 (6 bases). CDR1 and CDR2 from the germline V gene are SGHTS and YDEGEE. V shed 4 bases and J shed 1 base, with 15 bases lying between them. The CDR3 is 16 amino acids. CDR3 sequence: CASSHFDRRSGNTIYF. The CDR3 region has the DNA TGTGCCAGCAGCCATTTTGACAGGAGGTCTGGAAACACCATATATTTT. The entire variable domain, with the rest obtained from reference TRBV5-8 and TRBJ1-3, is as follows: EAGVTQSPTHLIKTRGQQATLRCSPISGHTSVYWYQQALGLGLQFLLWYDEGEERNRGNFPPRFSGRQFPNYSSELNVNALELEDSALYLCASSHFDRRSGNTIYFGEGSWLTVV.

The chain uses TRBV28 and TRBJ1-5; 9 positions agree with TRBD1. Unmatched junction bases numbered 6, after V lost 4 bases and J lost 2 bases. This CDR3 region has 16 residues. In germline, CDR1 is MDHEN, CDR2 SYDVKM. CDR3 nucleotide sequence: TGTGCCAGCAGTTCCCCCGGACAGGGGCGCAATCAGCCCCAGCATTTT. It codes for CASSSPGQGRNQPQHF.

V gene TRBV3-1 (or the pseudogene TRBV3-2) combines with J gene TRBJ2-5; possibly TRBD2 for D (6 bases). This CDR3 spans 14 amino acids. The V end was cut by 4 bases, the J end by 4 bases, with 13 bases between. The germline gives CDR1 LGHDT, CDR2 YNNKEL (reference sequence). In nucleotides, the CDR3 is TGTGCCAGCAGCCCAACGACGGAGGGAGAGACCCAGTACTTC. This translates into CASSPTTEGETQYF.

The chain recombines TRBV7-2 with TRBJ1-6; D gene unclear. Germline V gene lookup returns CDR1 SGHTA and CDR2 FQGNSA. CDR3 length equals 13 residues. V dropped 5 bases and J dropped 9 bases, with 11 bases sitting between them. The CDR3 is CASSPRMGSPLHF. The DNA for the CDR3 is TGTGCCAGCAGCCCGCGGATGGGTTCACCCCTCCACTTT.

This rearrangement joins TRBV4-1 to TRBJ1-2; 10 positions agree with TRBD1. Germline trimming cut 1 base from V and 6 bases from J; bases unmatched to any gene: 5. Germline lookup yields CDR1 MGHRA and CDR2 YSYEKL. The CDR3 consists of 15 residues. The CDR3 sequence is CASSQVVGTGDGYTF. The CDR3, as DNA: TGCGCCAGCAGCCAAGTTGTCGGGACAGGGGATGGCTACACCTTC.

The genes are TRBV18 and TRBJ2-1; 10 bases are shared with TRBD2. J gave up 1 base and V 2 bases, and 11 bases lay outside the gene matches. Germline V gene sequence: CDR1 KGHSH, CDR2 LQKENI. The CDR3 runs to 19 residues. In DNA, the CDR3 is TGTGCCAGCTCACCAAGGGCTAGCGGGGGTGGTTGGTCCTACAATGAGCAGTTCTTC. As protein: CASSPRASGGGWSYNEQFF. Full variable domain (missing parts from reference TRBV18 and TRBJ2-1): NAGVMQNPRHLVRRRGQEARLRCSPMKGHSHVYWYRQLPEEGLKFMVYLQKENIIDESGMPKERFSAEFPKEGPSILRIQQVVRGDSAAYFCASSPRASGGGWSYNEQFFGPGTRLTVL.

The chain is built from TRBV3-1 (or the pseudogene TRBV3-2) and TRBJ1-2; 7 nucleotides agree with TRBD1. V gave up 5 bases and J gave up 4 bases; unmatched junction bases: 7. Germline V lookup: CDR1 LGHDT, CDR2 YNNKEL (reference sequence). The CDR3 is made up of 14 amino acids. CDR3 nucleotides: TGTGCCAGCAGCTCACCGGGACAGCTCTATGGCTACACCTTC. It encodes CASSSPGQLYGYTF.

CDR3 sequence: CASREQGAGGYTF. The CDR3 coding sequence is TGTGCCAGCAGGGAACAGGGGGCCGGAGGCTACACCTTC. The V and J genes are TRBV2 and TRBJ1-2, with 9 bases aligning to TRBD1. V lost 6 bases and J lost 8; bases outside the gene matches: 7. CDR1 is SNHLY, CDR2 FYNNEI, per germline. CDR3 length: 13 residues.